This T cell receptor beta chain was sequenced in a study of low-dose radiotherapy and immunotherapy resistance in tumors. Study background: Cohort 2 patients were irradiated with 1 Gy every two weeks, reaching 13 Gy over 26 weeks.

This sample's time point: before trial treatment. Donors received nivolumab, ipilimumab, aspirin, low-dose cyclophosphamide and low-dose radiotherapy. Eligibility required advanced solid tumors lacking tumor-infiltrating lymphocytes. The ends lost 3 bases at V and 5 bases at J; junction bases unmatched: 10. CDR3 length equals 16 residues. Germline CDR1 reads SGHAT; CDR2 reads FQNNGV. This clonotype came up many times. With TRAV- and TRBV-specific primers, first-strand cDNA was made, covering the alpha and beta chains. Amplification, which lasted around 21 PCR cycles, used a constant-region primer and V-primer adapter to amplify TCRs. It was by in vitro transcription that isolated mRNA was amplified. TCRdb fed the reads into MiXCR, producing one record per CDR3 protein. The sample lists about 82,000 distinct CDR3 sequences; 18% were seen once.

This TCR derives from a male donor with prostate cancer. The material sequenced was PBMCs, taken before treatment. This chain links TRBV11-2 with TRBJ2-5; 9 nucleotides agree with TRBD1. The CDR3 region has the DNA TGTGCCAGCAGCTTCATTGGGACAGGGCACAAGGAGACCCAGTACTTC. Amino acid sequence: CASSFIGTGHKETQYF. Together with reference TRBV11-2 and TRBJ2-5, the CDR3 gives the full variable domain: EAGVAQSPRYKIIEKRQSVAFWCNPISGHATLYWYQQILGQGPKLLIQFQNNGVVDDSQLPKDRFSAERLKGVDSTLKIQPAKLEDSAVYLCASSFIGTGHKETQYFGPGTRLLVL.